This T cell receptor beta chain was recorded in a study of PD-1 blockade in mismatch repair-deficient tumors (dated by TCRdb to the late 2010s). Notes on the research overall: Between September 2013 and 2016, the trial enrolled 65 to 95 consecutive patients with approximately 12 types of mismatch repair-deficient cancer, all of whom had received prior treatment and were progressing. Deep sequencing of TCR CDR3 regions was used to track tumor-associated T cell clones in peripheral blood of patients responding to PD-1 blockade. The paper as a whole reports these results and caveats: After pembrolizumab, tumor-resident clones, which were often undetectable in blood before treatment, expanded rapidly and then contracted, generally ahead of radiologic responses.

About this clone itself: There is no known antigen for this receptor. Base quality data are lacking; no much larger clone is found one base away.

For every enrolled patient, mismatch repair deficiency was confirmed by either polymerase chain reaction or immunohistochemistry. TCR sequencing was carried out for a few patients who responded to pembrolizumab therapy. Pembrolizumab PD-1 blockade was prospectively tested in advanced mismatch repair-deficient cancers, regardless of tissue of origin, in the phase II trial. Peripheral blood T cell samples were gathered serially, both before PD-1 blockade started and at multiple time points afterward. Blood sampling time points were reported as weeks after the first dose of pembrolizumab. The library was produced with the immunoSEQ multiplex PCR assay. The table comes from immuneACCESS by way of TCRdb, which keeps in-frame sequences with V and J called. Part of the clones is missing from these tables; in studies checked, under half for an unresolved V gene and the rest for unknown reasons. In all, the sample holds roughly 50,000 clones, and roughly 80% of those were seen once. The ten largest clones capture about 3.5% of the sample.

V ends up 2 bases short and J 1 base short, with an unmatched junction base count of 3. The CDR3, from cysteine to phenylalanine, totals 15 residues. The CDR3 DNA has 45 bases and is translated from base 1. Reading the germline V gene gives CDR1 SGHDT and CDR2 YYEEEE. This receptor was obtained from an adult with mismatch repair-deficient cancer. Sequences were derived from peripheral blood, sampled 4 weeks after starting pembrolizumab. The rearrangement joined TRBV5-6 to TRBJ1-5; TRBD1 aligns with 7 central bases. The CDR3 reads CASSLQGLSNQPQHF. The bases are TGTGCCAGCAGCTTACAGGGGTTAAGCAATCAGCCCCAGCATTTT.